This T cell receptor (beta chain) was sequenced during a study of T cell responses to AZD1222 COVID-19 vaccine. Of note for this clone: Its antigen remains unidentified.

The CDR3 sequence is 18 residues long. Per the germline V gene, CDR1 is SGHRS and CDR2 is YFSETQ. V was pared by 4 bases and J by 0 bases, with 19 bases between. Produced via immunoSEQ multiplex PCR; TCRdb's table is partial and in-frame only. This repertoire shows approximately 120,000 clones, 80% to 90% found once; its top ten account for approximately 4.2%. General study points: Samples come after the peak T cell response, not at day 14.

Sequencing was performed on peripheral blood, taken on day 0 of AZD1222 vaccination. This receptor was taken from an adult in good health. The chain joins TRBV5-1 to TRBJ2-2; perhaps TRBD1 as D (6 bases). As DNA, the CDR3 is TGCGCCAGCAGCCCCGGTCCGGGACATCCTTCGAACACCGGGGAGCTGTTTTTT. This sequence encodes CASSPGPGHPSNTGELFF.